This record concerns one TCR beta chain sequence. This table comes from immunoSEQ multiplex PCR, and its TCRdb copy is limited to in-frame clones, with some not included. The sample has around 620,000 clones, about 90% seen once. This record belongs to a study of blood T cell repertoires in COVID-19. The germline V gene encodes CDR1 WSHSY and CDR2 SAAADI. The CDR3 runs 10 residues. Trimming at V came to 11 bases and at J to 7 bases, leaving 2 bases not matched to a gene. The V call is TRBV10-2, the J call TRBJ2-1; 7 bases map to TRBD2. Source material: peripheral blood. The TCR sequence derives from a woman between 18 and 29 years old with acute or convalescent COVID-19. The CDR3 region has the DNA TGCGCCTCGGGGGGAAATGAGCAGTTCTTC. Translating it yields CASGGNEQFF.